This TCR beta chain was found in a study of cytomegalovirus exposure and HLA in healthy donors. Whole-study results and caveats: The study flagged some 170 TCR beta chains as cytomegalovirus-associated.

This CDR3 contains 14 residues. The germline V gene encodes CDR1 MRHNA and CDR2 SNTAGT. V was pared by 4 bases and J by 3 bases, with 4 bases of the junction left unmatched. The PCR employed 60 Vbeta primers together with 13 Jbeta primers. The protocol was immunoSEQ multiplex PCR, while the TCRdb copy is restricted to in-frame clones and leaves out a portion. The table lists 85,000 to 100,000 clones, 80% of them singletons. With regard to this clone: Its specificity is not known.

The donors, nominally healthy at sampling, likely had unrecorded immune exposures. The chain carries TRBV6-4 and TRBJ2-7, with TRBD2 matching 9 bases. Sequenced input: PBMCs. The sequence was collected from a man aged 25-45 years in good health and CMV-seronegative. Written as DNA, the CDR3 is TGTGCCAGCAGTGCAGCGGGAGGAGACTACGAGCAGTACTTC. This encodes CASSAAGGDYEQYF.